Listed here are 3 T cell receptor beta chains from one sample, sequenced in a study of blood T cell repertoires in COVID-19. The data were produced by immunoSEQ multiplex PCR, yet TCRdb's version contains in-frame clones alone and is incomplete. The profile shows fewer than 300,000 clones, 70% to 90% of them singletons. Sequenced: peripheral blood. These receptors came from a woman in her forties who had recovered from COVID-19.

The rearrangement joins TRBV18 to TRBJ2-7; 10 bases align to TRBD1. CDR3 length equals 16 residues. The germline V gene encodes CDR1 KGHSH and CDR2 LQKENI. Trimming took 2 bases from V and 9 from J; bases not matched to a gene: 13. The CDR3 bases are TGTGCCAGCTCACCAGCCGGGACAGGGGACCTTACGAGGCAGTACTTC. This sequence encodes CASSPAGTGDLTRQYF.

V is TRBV27 and J is TRBJ1-1, with a tentative D call TRBD1 (5 bases). The CDR3 extends over 11 amino acids. V shed 5 bases and J shed 7 bases, with 8 bases lying between them. Germline V gene data show CDR1 as MNHEY and CDR2 as SMNVEV (reference sequence). The CDR3 protein is CASSGGGEAFF. The CDR3 DNA follows: TGTGCCAGCAGTGGCGGGGGTGAAGCTTTCTTT.

The chain links TRBV7-2 to TRBJ2-2, with D maybe TRBD2 (5 bases). The germline gives CDR1 SGHTA, CDR2 FQGNSA. V lost 1 base and J lost 3, with 12 bases in between. The CDR3 is 16 amino acids. This CDR3 is CASSLGRTGDTGELFF. CDR3 nucleotide sequence: TGTGCCAGCAGCTTAGGACGAACCGGGGACACCGGGGAGCTGTTTTTT.